These 28 T cell receptor beta chains originate from one sample sequenced in a study of Ad26.COV2.S vaccination and SARS-CoV-2 variants. Clones were read by immunoSEQ multiplex PCR, and TCRdb kept only the in-frame ones, dropping some. Here the sample spans about 280,000 clones, around 87% being singletons. Treatment: 19 received Ad26.COV2.S at low or high dose, single or two shots; roughly five received placebo; per-sample allocation not given. Each sample was drawn 63 days after the first injection (of vaccine or placebo). Source: peripheral blood, taken in a trial of Ad26.COV2.S vaccine versus placebo. These receptors all stem from a person between 18 and 60 years old who received the Ad26.COV2.S COVID-19 vaccine or a placebo.

This chain joins TRBV10-3 and TRBJ2-1, with 10 bases matching TRBD2. V lost 3 bases and J lost 4; bases outside the gene matches: 6. The CDR3 consists of 16 residues. Germline V gene data show CDR1 as ENHRY and CDR2 as SYGVKD. The CDR3 sequence: CAISDPSGGYYNEQFF. CDR3 bases: TGTGCCATCAGTGATCCTAGCGGGGGATATTACAATGAGCAGTTCTTC.

The chain combines TRBV2 with TRBJ2-5, with 8 bases fitting TRBD2. The germline V gene encodes CDR1 SNHLY and CDR2 FYNNEI. J was trimmed by 2 bases and V by 7 bases; bases with no gene match: 3. CDR3 length: 13 residues. The CDR3 reads CASTASGQETQYF. The CDR3 region has the DNA TGTGCCAGCACCGCTAGCGGGCAAGAGACCCAGTACTTC.

Written as DNA, the CDR3 is TGTGCCAGCAGCCGTAGAGGGGGCACTGAAGCTTTCTTT. As protein: CASSRRGGTEAFF. The V call is TRBV11-2, the J call TRBJ1-1, with a possible D match to TRBD1 (6 bases). V was cut by 5 bases and J by 4 bases, with 11 bases left in between. From germline, CDR1 is SGHAT and CDR2 FQNNGV. The CDR3 loop spans 13 amino acids.

Points on this clone: Within the sample, other DNA sequences also encode this same CDR3. The chain couples TRBV12-3 or TRBV12-4 to TRBJ1-2; no reliable D call. With 5 bases removed from V and 8 bases from J, the gap between germline ends came to 9 bases. The CDR3 spans 11 residues. CDR3 in amino acids: CASSPGYGYTF. In DNA, the CDR3 is TGTGCCAGCAGTCCGGGGTACGGCTACACCTTC.

The rearrangement joins TRBV5-1 to TRBJ2-2; 12 bases agree with TRBD2. CDR3 length: 16 amino acids. The V gene's germline CDR1 is SGHRS and CDR2 YFSETQ. V trimming: 4 bases; J trimming: 4 bases; junction bases outside the gene matches: 5. The CDR3 coding sequence is TGCGCCAGCAGCCCGTGGACTAGCGGGGCCACCGGGGAGCTGTTTTTT. Encoded protein: CASSPWTSGATGELFF.

The genes are TRBV9 and TRBJ2-1; D uncertain. This CDR3 has 13 residues. The germline gives CDR1 SGDLS, CDR2 YYNGEE. The V end lost 4 bases, the J end lost 4 bases, and 9 bases lay between the germline ends. The CDR3 sequence is CASSLTIYNEQFF. The CDR3 bases are TGTGCCAGCAGCCTAACAATTTACAATGAGCAGTTCTTC.

The rearrangement joins TRBV9 to TRBJ1-2; TRBD1 aligns across 9 bases. The V gene's germline CDR1 is SGDLS and CDR2 YYNGEE. Unmatched junction bases numbered 2, after V lost 4 bases and J lost 4 bases. The CDR3 is made up of 13 amino acids. The CDR3 sequence is CASSTGQGYGYTF. The CDR3 nucleotides read TGTGCCAGCAGCACGGGACAGGGCTATGGCTACACCTTC.

This clone was seen more than once but under ten times. The V gene is TRBV19, the J gene TRBJ2-7; 7 bases map to TRBD2. Germline-derived CDR1 and CDR2 are LNHDA and SQIVND (reference sequence). V was clipped by 6 bases and J by 3 bases; unmatched bases: 5. This CDR3 contains 13 residues. CDR3 sequence reads: CASRLAGGYEQYF. The CDR3, as DNA: TGTGCCAGTAGATTAGCGGGTGGCTACGAGCAGTACTTC.

This rearrangement joins TRBV7-9 to TRBJ1-2; 7 positions agree with TRBD1. The CDR3 covers 15 residues. The ends lost 1 base at V and 3 bases at J; junction bases unmatched: 5. The V gene's germline CDR1 is SEHNR and CDR2 FQNEAQ (reference sequence). The CDR3 loop reads CASSLEDRPYYGYTF. In DNA form, the CDR3 reads TGTGCCAGCAGCTTAGAGGACAGGCCTTACTATGGCTACACCTTC.

The chain joins TRBV30 to TRBJ2-1; TRBD2 agrees at 10 bases. Germline V lookup: CDR1 GTSNPN, CDR2 SVGIG (reference sequence). After removal of 2 bases from V and 3 bases from J, the junction contained 4 bases not matched to a gene. The CDR3 spans 15 residues. The CDR3 DNA sequence: TGTGCCTGGAGTCGGGGACTAGCGTTCTACAATGAGCAGTTCTTC. Its translation is CAWSRGLAFYNEQFF.

The CDR3 sequence: CASSLAQGFGDGYTF. Written as DNA, the CDR3 is TGTGCCAGCAGCTTAGCGCAAGGTTTTGGGGATGGCTACACCTTC. The V gene is TRBV7-2, the J gene TRBJ1-2; the D is unclear. The CDR3 spans 15 residues. The germline CDR1 and CDR2 sequences are SGHTA and FQGNSA. Trimming removed 0 bases from V and 6 bases from J, with 14 bases in between.

CDR3 DNA: TGTGCCAGCAGCCCGACTAGGGGGTACAATGAGCAGTTCTTC. Translated: CASSPTRGYNEQFF. The chain combines TRBV7-3 with TRBJ2-1; D tentatively reads TRBD1 or TRBD2 (6 bases each). Germline assignment: CDR1 SGHTA and CDR2 FQGTGA. V was pared by 5 bases and J by 4 bases, with 12 bases between. The CDR3 is 14 residues long.

The J gene is TRBJ2-1, the V gene TRBV6-5; 7 bases are a match to TRBD1. The ends lost 0 bases at V and 2 bases at J; junction bases unmatched: 4. From germline, CDR1 is MNHEY and CDR2 SVGAGI. The CDR3 extends over 16 amino acids. The CDR3 here is CASSYSQGSPYNEQFF. Here the CDR3 DNA reads TGTGCCAGCAGTTACTCACAGGGGTCCCCCTACAATGAGCAGTTCTTC.

The DNA for the CDR3 is TGTGCCACTCGGCGGGGTCAGGACACTGAAGCTTTCTTT. Protein: CATRRGQDTEAFF. V and J are TRBV24-1 and TRBJ1-1, with no clear D. The CDR3 runs 13 residues. CDR1 KGHDR and CDR2 SFDVKD come from the germline V gene. Trimming shortened V by 10 bases and J by 3 bases, and 14 bases separated the two germline ends.

The V and J genes are TRBV27 and TRBJ2-7, with a possible D match to TRBD2 (6 bases). The CDR3 runs 13 residues. Germline CDR1 is MNHEY and CDR2 is SMNVEV (reference sequence). V lost 3 bases and J 6 bases, leaving 12 bases between the germline ends. CDR3 sequence: CASSFTGSAEQYF. The CDR3 DNA reads as TGTGCCAGCAGTTTTACCGGGAGTGCCGAGCAGTACTTC.

This clone was observed once. The chain links TRBV19 to TRBJ2-3; D is unresolved. Trimming left V 0 bases short and J 2 bases short, with 0 bases between. Germline V gene data show CDR1 as LNHDA and CDR2 as SQIVND (reference sequence). The CDR3 is 12 residues long. The CDR3 sequence is CASSIDTDTQYF. CDR3 DNA: TGTGCCAGTAGTATAGACACAGATACGCAGTATTTT. Full variable domain (missing parts from reference TRBV19 and TRBJ2-3): DGGITQSPKYLFRKEGQNVTLSCEQNLNHDAMYWYRQDPGQGLRLIYYSQIVNDFQKGDIAEGYSVSREKKESFPLTVTSAQKNPTAFYLCASSIDTDTQYFGPGTRLTVL.

CDR3 protein: CATSRGNRGGEKLFF. DNA of the CDR3: TGTGCCACCAGCAGAGGAAACAGGGGTGGTGAAAAACTGTTTTTT. The chain carries TRBV15 and TRBJ1-4, with 7 bases matching TRBD1. Germline loops: CDR1 LNHNV, CDR2 YYDKDF (reference sequence). This CDR3 contains 15 residues. J lost 7 bases, V lost 1 base, and 6 bases had no gene match.

CDR3 sequence reads: CASSPRSNTGELFF. The CDR3 coding sequence is TGTGCCAGCAGCCCGCGATCAAACACCGGGGAGCTGTTTTTT. The chain recombines TRBV3-1 (or the pseudogene TRBV3-2) with TRBJ2-2, with D unresolved. Germline V gene data show CDR1 as LGHDT and CDR2 as YNNKEL (reference sequence). V lost 4 bases and J lost 2, with 8 bases in between. This CDR3 has 14 residues.

The rearrangement joins TRBV2 to TRBJ1-4, with TRBD1 as a possible D gene (6 bases). The CDR3 has 15 amino acids. V was cut by 6 bases and J by 5 bases, with 16 bases left in between. The germline gives CDR1 SNHLY, CDR2 FYNNEI. The CDR3 loop reads CASRYPRGGNEKLFF. DNA of the CDR3: TGTGCCAGCAGATACCCCAGGGGAGGGAATGAAAAACTGTTTTTT.

The CDR3 region is CASSIRRGLGQPQHF. The CDR3, as DNA: TGTGCCAGTAGTATACGGAGGGGGCTGGGGCAGCCCCAGCATTTT. V gene TRBV19 combines with J gene TRBJ1-5, with 7 positions matching TRBD1. The germline V gene has CDR1 LNHDA and CDR2 SQIVND (reference sequence). The CDR3 sequence is 15 residues long. Trimming took 2 bases from V and 7 from J; bases not matched to a gene: 8.

This clone was counted a single time. The chain uses TRBV19 and TRBJ2-1; TRBD1 aligns across 8 bases. The V and J ends lost 4 bases and 1 base, in that order; junction bases with no gene match: 6. The CDR3 contains 16 residues. Germline CDR1 reads LNHDA; CDR2 reads SQIVND (reference sequence). CDR3 coding DNA: TGTGCCAGTAGTACAGCCAGGGGGCGATCCTACAATGAGCAGTTCTTC. Translation gives CASSTARGRSYNEQFF.

V gene TRBV5-6 combines with J gene TRBJ2-3; D ambiguous. Trimming shortened V by 4 bases and J by 4 bases, and 7 bases separated the two germline ends. The CDR3 sequence is 12 residues long. Germline assignment: CDR1 SGHDT and CDR2 YYEEEE. CDR3 amino acids: CASSAQADTQYF. The CDR3 region has the DNA TGTGCCAGCAGCGCTCAGGCAGATACGCAGTATTTT. The full variable domain, its missing parts supplied by reference TRBV5-6 and TRBJ2-3, is DAGVTQSPTHLIKTRGQQVTLRCSPKSGHDTVSWYQQALGQGPQFIFQYYEEEERQRGNFPDRFSGHQFPNYSSELNVNALLLGDSALYLCASSAQADTQYFGPGTRLTVL.

The chain is built from TRBV9 and TRBJ2-3; D is unclear. The CDR3 contains 15 residues. Trimming took 1 base from V and 1 from J, leaving 10 bases between them. Per germline, CDR1 SGDLS and CDR2 YYNGEE. CDR3 amino acids: CASSVSPDRTDTQYF. In DNA form, the CDR3 reads TGTGCCAGCAGCGTAAGTCCGGACCGCACAGATACGCAGTATTTT.

V usage is TRBV7-6 and J usage is TRBJ2-5; D is ambiguous. The CDR3 is 15 residues long. CDR1 and CDR2 from the germline V gene are SGHVS and FNYEAQ. V lost 1 base, J lost 2 bases, and 11 bases lay in between. In nucleotides, the CDR3 is TGTGCCAGCAGCTTAGACTTAGGGCTACAAGAGACCCAGTACTTC. It yields the protein CASSLDLGLQETQYF.

J is TRBJ1-2 and V is TRBV5-5; D is ambiguous. V was trimmed by 0 bases and J by 0 bases, leaving 6 bases between them. CDR3 length: 14 residues. Germline values: CDR1 SGHKS, CDR2 YYEKEE (reference sequence). The CDR3 here is CASSLAGTNYGYTF. As DNA, the CDR3 is TGTGCCAGCAGCTTGGCAGGAACTAACTATGGCTACACCTTC.

This chain joins TRBV6-5 and TRBJ2-7; a weak D match, TRBD2 (6 bases). V shed 7 bases and J shed 0 bases, with 16 bases lying between them. Germline loops: CDR1 MNHEY, CDR2 SVGAGI. The CDR3 sequence is 15 residues long. Written as DNA, the CDR3 is TGTGCCAGCACCTTGACGGTGGGGGGCTCCTACGAGCAGTACTTC. Its translation: CASTLTVGGSYEQYF.

In this sample, this clone turned up once. The sample contains more than one DNA sequence encoding this CDR3. The CDR3 is CAIRPTGLNTEAFF. CDR3 DNA sequence: TGTGCCATCAGACCGACAGGGCTGAACACTGAAGCTTTCTTT. J is TRBJ1-1 and V is TRBV10-3, with TRBD1 matching over 7 bases. CDR3 length equals 14 residues. The J segment lost 0 bases and the V segment lost 6 bases, leaving 4 bases of the junction unmatched. In germline, CDR1 is ENHRY, CDR2 SYGVKD.

The chain combines TRBV6-5 with TRBJ2-1; 8 nucleotides align to TRBD1. The germline V gene encodes CDR1 MNHEY and CDR2 SVGAGI. After removal of 5 bases from V and 5 bases from J, the junction contained 2 bases not matched to a gene. The CDR3 extends over 13 amino acids. This CDR3 reads CASSPTGDNEQFF. CDR3 DNA sequence: TGTGCCAGCAGTCCGACAGGGGACAATGAGCAGTTCTTC.